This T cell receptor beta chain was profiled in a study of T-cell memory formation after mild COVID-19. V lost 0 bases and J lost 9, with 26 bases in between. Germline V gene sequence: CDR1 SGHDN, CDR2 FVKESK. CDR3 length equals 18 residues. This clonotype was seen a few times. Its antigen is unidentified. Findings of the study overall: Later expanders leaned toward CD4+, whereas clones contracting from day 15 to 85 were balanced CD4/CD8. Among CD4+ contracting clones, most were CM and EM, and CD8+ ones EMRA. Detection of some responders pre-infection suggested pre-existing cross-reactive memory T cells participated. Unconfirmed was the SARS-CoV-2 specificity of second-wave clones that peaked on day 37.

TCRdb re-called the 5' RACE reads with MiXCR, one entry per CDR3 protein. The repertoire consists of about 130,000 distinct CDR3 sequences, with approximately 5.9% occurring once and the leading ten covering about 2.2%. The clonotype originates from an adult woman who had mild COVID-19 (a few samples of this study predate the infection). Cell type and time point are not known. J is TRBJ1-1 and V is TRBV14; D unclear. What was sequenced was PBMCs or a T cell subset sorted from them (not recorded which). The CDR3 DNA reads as TGTGCCAGCAGCCAAGATTTCGCCGTTAAAGGTAAATCGTATCAAGCTTTCTTT. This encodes CASSQDFAVKGKSYQAFF. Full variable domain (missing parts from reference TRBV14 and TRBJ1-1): EAGVTQFPSHSVIEKGQTVTLRCDPISGHDNLYWYRRVMGKEIKFLLHFVKESKQDESGMPNNRFLAERTGGTYSTLKVQPAELEDSGVYFCASSQDFAVKGKSYQAFFGQGTRLTVV.